This TCR beta chain was recovered during a study of T cells after yellow fever vaccination (dated by TCRdb to between 2018 and 2021). Background on the whole study: Libraries from fractions with low cell numbers were prepared with the SMART-Seq v4 Ultra Low Input RNA kit. To track T-cell clones before and after primary and booster YFV17D yellow fever vaccination, bulk TCR alpha and beta repertoires were sequenced longitudinally. Two healthy male donors made up the cohort, one aged 18 to 29 years and the other aged 30 to 40 years. Bulk PBMC replicates and cell subsets were isolated from blood drawn at multiple timepoints before and after both primary and secondary immunization. What the authors observed across the whole study: Because the study included only a couple of donors, the extent to which the findings can be generalized is limited. FACS-sorted repertoires could contain abundant contaminating clonotypes from the bulk population, so computational filtering was required. Compared with the primary T-cell response, the secondary T-cell response was weaker but faster, peaking on day 5 rather than day 15. After the booster, most of the clones that had expanded following primary vaccination were detected again (almost 98% of CD4 and roughly 88% of CD8), which suggests that memory was broadly maintained. A small fraction of clonotypes showed up in both the CD4 and CD8 compartments, probably as a result of convergent recombination.

In the case of this clonotype: Its antigen is currently not known. Per-base qualities were not stored, and no clone one base away is much larger.

The treatment or condition label, read with the paper, signifies: live attenuated yellow fever vaccine strain. Two biological replicates of bulk PBMCs were collected at each blood-draw timepoint. A standard Ficoll-Paque protocol was used to isolate PBMCs from peripheral blood. RNA was extracted with TriZol from bulk PBMCs, CD4 and CD8 fractions, and dextramer-positive and dextramer-negative fractions. TCR cDNA was synthesized by 5'RACE template switching, which introduced a universal primer site and unique molecular identifiers. cDNA synthesis was primed from both the TCR alpha and TCR beta constant segments. Libraries were amplified in two PCR steps, with sample barcodes and sequencing adapters added in the second step. Sequencing of libraries was performed on Illumina HiSeq 2500 (2x100 bp) or NovaSeq (2x150 bp). Per the original workflow: Reads were demultiplexed and collapsed into UMI consensus sequences with MIGEC, and V(D)J alignment was performed with MiXCR. Vaccine-responding clonotypes were defined with edgeR using replicate PBMC samples, requiring FDR below 0.01 and a log2 fold change above 5 up to day 15. Each bulk clonotype received a CD4 or CD8 identity based on whether the sequenced CD4 or CD8 repertoire contained that clonotype at higher abundance. TCRdb redid the processing of the public reads, applying fastp at Q25 and MiXCR, and retained in-frame beta chains. CDR3 protein sequences are deduplicated, and each keeps its most common genes and DNA. Clone size and V and J calls follow TCRdb, not the original study. This sample is represented by hundreds of thousands of distinct CDR3 sequences; around an eighth of them were singletons. Over 13% of the sample is taken by the ten largest.

The sequence derives from a man between 25 and 39 years old who received the YFV17D yellow fever vaccine. Sample: PBMCs, taken on the day of the yellow fever booster vaccination.

The nucleotide sequence reads as follows: TGCAGTGCTATCGGACAGGCGGCGAGGTCTGGAAACACCATATATTTT. Translation gives CSAIGQAARSGNTIYF. Here the chain combines TRBV20-1 and TRBJ1-3, with TRBD1 identical over 7 junction bases. The CDR1 and CDR2 encoded by the germline V gene (reference sequence) are DFQATT and SNEGSKA. V has 4 bases trimmed and J has 1 base trimmed; junction bases matching no gene number 10. Its CDR3 holds 16 amino acids, cysteine through phenylalanine. Only the CDR3 portion is preserved as DNA: 48 bases, with reading frame beginning at the first base.